This T cell receptor beta chain was retrieved from a study of lymphopenia after photon versus proton radiotherapy. Here immunoSEQ multiplex PCR was the method, and the copy in TCRdb shows in-frame clones only, minus some. The repertoire consists of 8,000 or so clones, with approximately 90% occurring once and the leading ten covering over 3%. Germline V gives CDR1 MDHEN, CDR2 SYDVKM. With V trimmed by 6 bases and J by 8 bases, 15 bases remained unmatched. There are 16 residues in the CDR3. With regard to this clone: What it recognizes is unknown.

Broader study findings: Under photons, naive T cells and diversity fell while effector/memory populations rose. Post-nadir TCR diversity decline inversely tracked overall survival among those who died. After the lymphocyte nadir, photon-treated repertoires showed oligoclonal expansion, especially of CD8+ Temra cells.

The material sequenced was peripheral blood, taken from a patient treated with photon-based radiotherapy. The source is a woman in her 70s with pancreatic cancer. This rearrangement joins TRBV28 to TRBJ2-1; 8 bases map to TRBD1. CDR3 DNA sequence: TGTGCCAGCAGCTCCAGACTGGACAGGGCATCAGATGAGCAGTTCTTC. Protein: CASSSRLDRASDEQFF.